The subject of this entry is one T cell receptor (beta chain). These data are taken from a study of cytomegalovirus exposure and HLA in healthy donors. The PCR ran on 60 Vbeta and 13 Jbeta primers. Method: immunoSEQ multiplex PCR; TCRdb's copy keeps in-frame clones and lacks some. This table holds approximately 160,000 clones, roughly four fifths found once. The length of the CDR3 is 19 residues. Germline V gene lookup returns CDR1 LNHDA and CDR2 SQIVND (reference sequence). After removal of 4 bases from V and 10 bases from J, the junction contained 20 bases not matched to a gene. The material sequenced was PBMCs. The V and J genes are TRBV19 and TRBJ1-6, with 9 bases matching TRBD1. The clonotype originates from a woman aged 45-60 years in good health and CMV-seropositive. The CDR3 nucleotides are TGTGCCAGTAGTAAGACCTTGGGACAGGGTGACGTGAGACTATCACCCCTCCACTTT. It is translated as CASSKTLGQGDVRLSPLHF.